Below are 12 T cell receptor beta chains sequenced from a single sample in a study of blood T cells in healthy people across ages. A second about 6 to 12 cycle PCR used barcoded and J-beta primers. MiXCR was run by TCRdb on the 5' RACE reads, yielding one entry per CDR3 protein. The sample consists of hundreds of thousands of distinct CDR3 sequences, around 50% of them appearing once. The sample was blood. Source of these receptors: a woman over 75 in good health.

This clonotype was picked up many times. The chain employs TRBV7-9 and TRBJ2-7; TRBD1 is a possible D gene (5 bases). This CDR3 has 14 residues. Germline assignment: CDR1 SEHNR and CDR2 FQNEAQ (reference sequence). V dropped 2 bases and J dropped 2 bases, with 10 bases sitting between them. The CDR3: CASSLQGATYEQYF. In nucleotides, the CDR3 is TGTGCCAGCAGCTTACAAGGGGCCACCTACGAGCAGTACTTC.

The genes are TRBV6-6 and TRBJ2-5; TRBD1 agrees at 8 bases. The CDR3 contains 12 residues. J lost 11 bases, V lost 6 bases, and 8 bases had no gene match. Per the germline V gene, CDR1 is MNHNY and CDR2 is SVGAGI (reference sequence). CDR3 amino acids: CASRDRESWQYF. DNA for the CDR3: TGTGCCAGCAGGGACAGGGAAAGTTGGCAGTACTTC.

The chain links TRBV11-1 to TRBJ2-3; D possibly corresponds to TRBD2 (6 bases). Trimming cost V 5 bases and J 6 bases, with 21 bases left between them. This CDR3 is built from 16 residues. In germline, CDR1 is SGHAT, CDR2 FQDESV (reference sequence). This CDR3 reads CASSPLVASARDTQYF. The CDR3 coding sequence is TGTGCCAGCAGCCCCCTCGTCGCTAGCGCCCGGGATACGCAGTATTTT.

This clonotype was seen many times. The chain carries TRBV12-3 or TRBV12-4 and TRBJ1-5; D may be TRBD1 (6 bases). CDR3 size: 15 residues. V lost 6 bases, J lost 9 bases, and 21 bases lay in between. The CDR3 is CASSPQGQPVAPQHF. Here the CDR3 DNA reads TGTGCCAGCAGCCCCCAGGGGCAGCCGGTAGCGCCCCAGCATTTT.

This clonotype was detected many times. This chain uses TRBV29-1 with TRBJ2-7, with TRBD1 matching over 7 bases. CDR1 is SQVTM, CDR2 ANQGSEA, per germline. The CDR3 loop spans 12 amino acids. Trimming removed 5 bases from V and 2 bases from J; junction bases left unmatched: 3. This chain's CDR3 is CSVRGPAYEQYF. The CDR3 coding sequence is TGCAGCGTTAGGGGGCCGGCCTACGAGCAGTACTTC.

This clonotype has a single count. V gene TRBV7-3 combines with J gene TRBJ2-2, with D hard to call. Trimming stripped 3 bases from V and 0 bases from J, with 5 bases between. The germline V gene has CDR1 SGHTA and CDR2 FQGTGA. This CDR3 contains 14 residues. CDR3 region: CASSFETNTGELFF. The CDR3 nucleotides read TGTGCCAGCAGCTTTGAAACGAACACCGGGGAGCTGTTTTTT.

Note on this clonotype: This could be a read error, since a much larger clone is one nucleotide away. This rearrangement joins TRBV29-1 to TRBJ2-7; 10 nucleotides align to TRBD1. The germline gives CDR1 SQVTM, CDR2 ANQGSEA. The CDR3 sequence is 15 residues long. The V gene end was trimmed by 1 base and the J gene end by 3 bases; junction bases not matched to a gene: 6. Here the CDR3 reads CSVEGPGTGVYEQYF. The CDR3 DNA reads as TGCAGCGTTGAAGGTCCAGGGACAGGGGTCTACGAGCAGTACTTC.

The rearrangement joins TRBV7-9 to TRBJ1-1, with TRBD1 as a possible D gene (5 bases). Germline V lookup: CDR1 SEHNR, CDR2 FQNEAQ (reference sequence). V was pared by 4 bases and J by 2 bases, with 14 bases between. CDR3 size: 15 residues. CDR3 DNA sequence: TGTGCCAGCAGCTCCCGCGGGGGACGAAACACTGAAGCTTTCTTT. Translation: CASSSRGGRNTEAFF.

The chain joins TRBV5-5 to TRBJ2-5; 11 nucleotides match TRBD2. Per germline, CDR1 SGHKS and CDR2 YYEKEE (reference sequence). The J segment lost 1 base and the V segment lost 4 bases, leaving 3 bases of the junction unmatched. The CDR3 is 15 amino acids. The CDR3 here is CASSGGLAVQETQYF. The CDR3 DNA reads TGTGCCAGCAGCGGGGGACTAGCGGTCCAAGAGACCCAGTACTTC.

The chain links TRBV3-1 to TRBJ2-7; D may be TRBD2 (5 bases). The CDR3 has 14 amino acids. CDR1 is LGHDT, CDR2 YNNKEL, per germline (reference sequence). V shed 1 base and J shed 1 base, with 8 bases lying between them. The CDR3 region has the DNA TGTGCCAGCAGCCAAGGAACTAGTTCCTACGAGCAGTACTTC. This translates into CASSQGTSSYEQYF.

The chain joins TRBV5-1 to TRBJ1-4; D may be TRBD1 (5 bases). The germline V and J ends were trimmed by 2 bases and 7 bases, with 12 bases remaining between them. This CDR3 has 14 residues. CDR1 and CDR2 (germline): SGHRS, YFSETQ. CDR3 sequence (DNA): TGCGCCAGCAGCTTCGGGAGGGGTAGTGAAAAACTGTTTTTT. Its protein is CASSFGRGSEKLFF.

The chain is built from TRBV20-1 and TRBJ2-3, with D perhaps matching TRBD1 or TRBD2 (5 bases each). The CDR3 spans 17 residues. Trimming removed 0 bases from V and 6 bases from J, with 22 bases in between. Germline loops: CDR1 DFQATT, CDR2 SNEGSKA (reference sequence). This CDR3 is CSARDPGPRNRDDTQYF. In nucleotides, the CDR3 is TGCAGTGCTAGAGACCCAGGACCTAGGAATAGGGACGATACGCAGTATTTT.